The entry below gives a single TCR beta chain sequence along with its context. What it recognizes is unknown. The junction departs from germline at one end; a sequencing error may be responsible. PCR was performed using 60 Vbeta and 13 Jbeta primers. In the study's own analysis: In a later analysis, some 80 million unique TCR beta chains included roughly 11 million shared by two or more donors. Only in-frame clones appear in the TCRdb table, and some are missing; sequencing was by immunoSEQ multiplex PCR. D and trimming were read from the DNA, whereas the V and J calls and clone size are those reported in that table. This listing includes roughly 62,000 clones. The entry originates in a study of cytomegalovirus exposure and HLA in healthy donors. Points from the study as a whole: Follow-up analysis seemed to connect common viral pathogens with several of the most significant clusters identified. The study put 150 to 200 TCR beta chains on its list as cytomegalovirus-associated. An ancestry cluster, one associated with Asian ancestry, reportedly showed fewer N-insertions than the approximately 670-donor mean in a later analysis.

Germline V CDR1 and CDR2: SQVTM, ANQGSEA. This CDR3 has 14 residues. The genes are TRBV29-1 and TRBJ2-5, with 7 bases that match TRBD2. Sequences were obtained from PBMCs. The TCR comes from a male donor in good health and CMV-seronegative. The CDR3: CSVDHGGTQETQYF. As DNA, the CDR3 is TGCAGCGTTGATCACGGGGGGACCCAAGAAACCCAGTACTTC. Complete variable domain (other parts from reference TRBV29-1 and TRBJ2-5): SAVISQKPSRDICQRGTSLTIQCQVDSQVTMMFWYRQQPGQSLTLIATANQGSEATYESGFVIDKFPISRPNLTFSTLTVSNMSPEDSSIYLCSVDHGGTQETQYFGPGTRLLVL.